Below, one T cell receptor beta chain is given with its context. Next came a second PCR, run for roughly 6 to 11 cycles, which used a sample-barcoded 5' primer along with a J-beta primer mix. TCRdb reprocessed the 5' RACE reads with MiXCR, giving one entry per CDR3 protein. Seen here are 1.5 million to 2 million distinct CDR3 sequences, about 50% observed once, and the top ten hold about 2.1%. The data originate from a study of blood T cells in healthy people across ages. Trimming took 5 bases from V and 5 from J; bases not matched to a gene: 14. CDR1 is SEHNR, CDR2 FQNEAQ, per germline (reference sequence). This CDR3 has 16 residues.

This receptor was identified in a woman in her forties in good health. What was sequenced was blood. V is TRBV7-9 and J is TRBJ2-5; 7 positions match TRBD1. This CDR3 reads CASSDLLTGDAETQYF. As DNA, the CDR3 is TGTGCCAGCAGCGACCTTCTTACAGGGGATGCTGAGACCCAGTACTTC.